Shown below are 30 T cell receptor beta chains from a single sample sequenced in a study of blood T cell repertoires in COVID-19. Clones were sequenced by immunoSEQ multiplex PCR, and TCRdb holds only the in-frame ones, with some missing. The table lists around 250,000 clones, 80% to 85% of them singletons. The sample was peripheral blood. The receptors derive from a woman aged 40-49 years who had recovered from COVID-19.

On this clone itself: The junction departs from the called germline gene at one end, perhaps through a read error. The V call is TRBV18, the J call TRBJ2-7, with 12 nucleotides matching TRBD1. The CDR3 runs to 15 residues. Germline-derived CDR1 and CDR2 are KGHSH and LQKENI. The CDR3 sequence: CASSPGTGGSDEQYF. The CDR3 coding sequence is TGTGCCAGCTCACCAGGGACAGGGGGCTCCGACGAGCAGTACTTC.

This clone was seen a handful of times. The rearrangement joins TRBV6-6 to TRBJ2-7; TRBD1 matches at 7 bases. V trimming: 0 bases; J trimming: 0 bases; junction bases outside the gene matches: 5. Germline CDR1 and CDR2: MNHNY and SVGAGI (reference sequence). This CDR3 has 16 amino acids. CDR3 amino acids: CASSYSTGKPSYEQYF. In DNA form, the CDR3 reads TGTGCCAGCAGTTACTCGACAGGGAAGCCCTCCTACGAGCAGTACTTC.

In this sample, this clone turned up once. DNA of the CDR3: TGTGCCAGCAGTTTGGACGGCGGGAACGAGCAGTACTTC. Translated: CASSLDGGNEQYF. The chain uses TRBV28 and TRBJ2-7; the D gene is possibly TRBD2 (6 bases). The V end was cut by 3 bases, the J end by 5 bases, with 11 bases between. The CDR3 has 13 amino acids. The germline V gene has CDR1 MDHEN and CDR2 SYDVKM.

Notes on this clone: Here the CDR3 omits its conserved ending phenylalanine or tryptophan, so a read error is the likely source. It is unclear where the CDR3 begins or ends on the DNA, so no DNA is shown, and the CDR3 is as TCRdb lists it. This sequence joins TRBV20-1 and TRBJ1-2; TRBD1 is the table's D call, not checked against the DNA. Both ends counted, the CDR3 spans 11 residues. The germline CDR1 and CDR2 sequences are DFQATT and SNEGSKA (reference sequence). CDR3 loop: CSASPGTAQQV.

The chain combines TRBV11-3 with TRBJ2-1, with 9 bases aligning to TRBD2. V lost 5 bases and J lost 4; bases outside the gene matches: 15. From germline, CDR1 is SGHNT and CDR2 YENEEA. The CDR3 is made up of 18 amino acids. The DNA for the CDR3 is TGTGCCAGCAGCCTCAGCGCCCATCAGCGGGGGGCATACAATGAGCAGTTCTTC. Translating gives CASSLSAHQRGAYNEQFF.

This chain uses TRBV3-1 (or the pseudogene TRBV3-2) with TRBJ1-5; D perhaps matches TRBD1 (5 bases). V was clipped by 3 bases and J by 1 base, with 7 bases between them. Germline CDR1 and CDR2: LGHDT and YNNKEL (reference sequence). CDR3 length: 14 amino acids. CDR3 coding DNA: TGTGCCAGCAGCCATGGGGGGAGCAATCAGCCCCAGCATTTT. Translating gives CASSHGGSNQPQHF.

V usage is TRBV28 and J usage is TRBJ1-1; maybe TRBD1 (5 bases). CDR1 MDHEN and CDR2 SYDVKM come from the germline V gene. The CDR3 contains 13 residues. Trimming removed 8 bases from V and 4 bases from J, with 14 bases in between. The CDR3 nucleotides read TGTGCCAGCGGACCTGGGCAGGGCACTGAAGCTTTCTTT. Translating it yields CASGPGQGTEAFF.

V and J are TRBV28 and TRBJ1-1; D may be TRBD1 (5 bases). The CDR3 loop spans 13 amino acids. V lost 4 bases and J 10 bases, leaving 16 bases between the germline ends. Germline V lookup: CDR1 MDHEN, CDR2 SYDVKM. CDR3 loop: CASSSQGKVVAFF. The DNA of the CDR3 is TGTGCCAGCAGTTCTCAGGGTAAAGTGGTAGCTTTCTTT.

V gene TRBV11-2 combines with J gene TRBJ1-4, with 8 bases matching TRBD1. The CDR3 loop spans 16 amino acids. Germline loops: CDR1 SGHAT, CDR2 FQNNGV. The ends lost 1 base at V and 5 bases at J; junction bases unmatched: 6. The CDR3 reads CASSLGTGGGNEKLFF. CDR3 nucleotide sequence: TGTGCCAGCAGCTTAGGTACAGGGGGTGGAAATGAAAAACTGTTTTTT.

The V gene is TRBV3-1 (or the pseudogene TRBV3-2), the J gene TRBJ1-2; 8 bases agree with TRBD1. V was clipped by 3 bases and J by 7 bases; unmatched bases: 1. The CDR3 loop spans 12 amino acids. In germline, CDR1 is LGHDT, CDR2 YNNKEL (reference sequence). CDR3 amino acids: CASSQGTGGYTF. The DNA of the CDR3 is TGTGCCAGCAGCCAGGGGACAGGTGGCTACACCTTC.

The sample holds one count of this clone. The chain joins TRBV10-3 to TRBJ2-1; 11 bases align to TRBD1. The CDR3 is made up of 15 amino acids. The V and J ends lost 6 bases and 8 bases, in that order; junction bases with no gene match: 9. CDR1 and CDR2 (germline): ENHRY, SYGVKD. The CDR3 DNA reads as TGTGCCATCAGCCCGCGGACAGGGGGCATGTATGAGCAGTTCTTC. Translated: CAISPRTGGMYEQFF.

V usage is TRBV4-1 and J usage is TRBJ2-5; TRBD2 matches 13 bases. The CDR3 spans 16 residues. With 1 base clipped from V and 2 bases from J, the junction kept 1 base outside the gene matches. Germline lookup yields CDR1 MGHRA and CDR2 YSYEKL. CDR3: CASSQGLAGGQETQYF. CDR3 DNA: TGCGCCAGCAGCCAAGGACTAGCGGGGGGACAAGAGACCCAGTACTTC.

A word on this clone: The sample has other DNA sequences that encode this CDR3 too. The chain combines TRBV18 with TRBJ1-1, with D unresolved. Germline V gene data show CDR1 as KGHSH and CDR2 as LQKENI. The CDR3 contains 13 residues. Trimming stripped 1 base from V and 1 base from J, with 4 bases between. CDR3 sequence: CASSPRRNTEAFF. In DNA, the CDR3 is TGTGCCAGCTCACCACGGAGGAACACTGAAGCTTTCTTT. The variable domain in full, completed from reference TRBV18 and TRBJ1-1, reads NAGVMQNPRHLVRRRGQEARLRCSPMKGHSHVYWYRQLPEEGLKFMVYLQKENIIDESGMPKERFSAEFPKEGPSILRIQQVVRGDSAAYFCASSPRRNTEAFFGQGTRLTVV.

V is TRBV3-1 (or the pseudogene TRBV3-2) and J is TRBJ1-4; D may be TRBD1 (6 bases). The germline CDR1 and CDR2 sequences are LGHDT and YNNKEL (reference sequence). V was shortened by 5 bases and J by 15 bases, with 16 bases between the two germline ends. This CDR3 has 12 amino acids. The CDR3 bases are TGTGCCAGCAGCGGACCCTCGGGACATGTGTTTTTT. It is translated as CASSGPSGHVFF.

The chain joins TRBV5-1 to TRBJ2-7, with 7 bases lining up with TRBD2. Germline values: CDR1 SGHRS, CDR2 YFSETQ. The CDR3 is 14 residues long. Trimming at V came to 0 bases and at J to 3 bases, leaving 3 bases not matched to a gene. The CDR3 loop reads CASSLAWGGYEQYF. As DNA, the CDR3 is TGCGCCAGCAGCTTGGCCTGGGGGGGCTACGAGCAGTACTTC.

This clone was seen just once. The V gene is TRBV24-1, the J gene TRBJ1-2; D perhaps matches TRBD1 (6 bases). CDR3 length: 17 residues. Germline CDR1 is KGHDR and CDR2 is SFDVKD. V was shortened by 3 bases and J by 4 bases, with 20 bases between the two germline ends. The CDR3 sequence is CATSDSVRGNGFYGYTF. In nucleotides, the CDR3 is TGTGCCACCAGTGATAGTGTCAGGGGAAACGGGTTCTATGGCTACACCTTC.

The chain links TRBV21-1 to TRBJ2-5; the table calls TRBD2, which could not be checked here. TRBV21-1 is marked as a pseudogene. This CDR3 contains 12 residues. The CDR3 nucleotides read TGTGCCCGCGGGACTCCTCAAGAGACCCAGTACTTC. Encoded protein: CARGTPQETQYF.

The CDR3 bases are TGCAGTGCCAGTCGCGGGACAGGGTATCAGCCCCAGCATTTT. Residues: CSASRGTGYQPQHF. The chain combines TRBV20-1 with TRBJ1-5; TRBD1 matches at 9 bases. The CDR3 is made up of 14 amino acids. Losses at the gene ends were 6 bases for V and 5 bases for J; bases not matched to a gene: 8. Germline CDR1 and CDR2: DFQATT and SNEGSKA (reference sequence).

This chain links TRBV3-1 (or the pseudogene TRBV3-2) with TRBJ1-1; D perhaps matches TRBD1 (6 bases). Between the trimmed V and J ends, which lost 4 bases and 2 bases, there was a span of 11 bases. The length of the CDR3 is 14 residues. The germline gives CDR1 LGHDT, CDR2 YNNKEL (reference sequence). CDR3 sequence: CASSPRRGNTEAFF. The CDR3 nucleotides are TGTGCCAGCAGCCCCCGCAGGGGTAACACTGAAGCTTTCTTT.

This chain joins TRBV5-1 and TRBJ2-7; no reliable D call. Germline values: CDR1 SGHRS, CDR2 YFSETQ. V dropped 0 bases and J dropped 6 bases, with 7 bases sitting between them. The CDR3 covers 12 residues. The chain's CDR3 is CASSLAGSEQYF. For the CDR3, the DNA is TGCGCCAGCAGCTTGGCGGGTTCCGAGCAGTACTTC.

The rearrangement links TRBV27 to TRBJ1-4, with D perhaps matching TRBD1 (5 bases). From germline, CDR1 is MNHEY and CDR2 SMNVEV (reference sequence). Trimming shortened V by 6 bases and J by 5 bases, and 10 bases separated the two germline ends. The CDR3 has 13 amino acids. DNA for the CDR3: TGTGCCAGCAGAGCGACAGACAATGAAAAACTGTTTTTT. Its translation: CASRATDNEKLFF.

This clone was seen only a few times. The chain joins TRBV6-2 or TRBV6-3 to TRBJ2-2; tentative D call: TRBD1 (6 bases). CDR1 is MNHEY, CDR2 SVGEGT, per germline. There are 16 residues in the CDR3. Trimming removed 4 bases at V and 1 base at J, with 13 bases between. The CDR3 coding sequence is TGTGCCAGCAGTTCTCGCCGACAGGTGAACACCGGGGAGCTGTTTTTT. This codes for CASSSRRQVNTGELFF.

The genes are TRBV28 and TRBJ1-6, with 10 nucleotides matching TRBD1. The CDR3 has 16 residues. The V gene end was trimmed by 4 bases and the J gene end by 8 bases; junction bases not matched to a gene: 8. Germline V gene lookup returns CDR1 MDHEN and CDR2 SYDVKM. The CDR3 coding sequence is TGTGCCAGCAGTTCCGGGGGACAGGGGATTGATTCACCCCTCCACTTT. As protein: CASSSGGQGIDSPLHF.

The chain uses TRBV29-1 and TRBJ1-4; TRBD1 matches at 8 bases. V shed 3 bases and J 8 bases; nucleotides not matched to a gene: 11. The germline CDR1 and CDR2 sequences are SQVTM and ANQGSEA. CDR3 length: 15 residues. CDR3 bases: TGCAGCGTTGATGGGTATTCGACAGGGGAAGAAAAACTGTTTTTT. Translation: CSVDGYSTGEEKLFF.

The chain uses TRBV7-9 and TRBJ1-1; D unresolved. The CDR3 spans 15 residues. Germline V gene lookup returns CDR1 SEHNR and CDR2 FQNEAQ (reference sequence). Trimming left V 3 bases short and J 4 bases short, with 15 bases between. The CDR3, as DNA: TGTGCCAGCAGCTTTTTACAAGGGAGGCTCACTGAAGCTTTCTTT. Its protein product is CASSFLQGRLTEAFF.

The rearrangement joins TRBV12-3 or TRBV12-4 to TRBJ2-5; TRBD1 is a possible D gene (5 bases). This CDR3 comprises 13 residues. Trimming took 5 bases from V and 5 from J, leaving 12 bases between them. CDR3 protein: CASSTRVRETQYF. The CDR3, as DNA: TGTGCCAGCAGTACCAGGGTTCGGGAGACCCAGTACTTC.

This clone has only a few counts. V and J are TRBV10-2 and TRBJ1-5; TRBD1 might be the D (5 bases). There are 14 residues in the CDR3. Trimming cost V 6 bases and J 4 bases, with 13 bases left between them. CDR1 is WSHSY, CDR2 SAAADI, per germline. CDR3 in DNA: TGCGCCAGCAGCCAGCAGGGCTTGAATCAGCCCCAGCATTTT. Translation: CASSQQGLNQPQHF.

V and J are TRBV5-1 and TRBJ1-5; tentative D call: TRBD1 (5 bases). Germline assignment: CDR1 SGHRS and CDR2 YFSETQ. CDR3 length: 14 residues. The V end was cut by 4 bases, the J end by 5 bases, with 13 bases between. The CDR3 region is CASSTDSFDQPQHF. DNA of the CDR3: TGCGCCAGCAGCACCGACAGTTTTGATCAGCCCCAGCATTTT.

The chain recombines TRBV11-1 with TRBJ1-1; 7 nucleotides agree with TRBD1. CDR1 is SGHAT, CDR2 FQDESV, per germline (reference sequence). The J segment lost 4 bases and the V segment lost 3 bases, leaving 2 bases of the junction unmatched. The CDR3 length is 13 residues. The CDR3 reads CASSLTGFTEAFF. CDR3 bases: TGTGCCAGCAGCTTGACAGGGTTCACTGAAGCTTTCTTT.

This chain connects TRBV19 to TRBJ2-2; TRBD1 is a possible D gene (6 bases). Germline V gene sequence: CDR1 LNHDA, CDR2 SQIVND (reference sequence). With 7 bases removed from V and 9 bases from J, the gap between germline ends came to 9 bases. The CDR3 has 11 residues. This CDR3 reads CASNREWELFF. In DNA form, the CDR3 reads TGTGCCAGTAACAGGGAATGGGAGCTGTTTTTT.